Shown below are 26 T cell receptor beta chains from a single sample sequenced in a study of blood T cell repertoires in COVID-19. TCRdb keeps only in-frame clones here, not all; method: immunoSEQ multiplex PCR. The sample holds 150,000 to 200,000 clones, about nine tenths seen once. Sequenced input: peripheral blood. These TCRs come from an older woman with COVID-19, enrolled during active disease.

The CDR3 is CAISDHSTTGDTEAFF. CDR3 nucleotide sequence: TGTGCCATCAGTGACCATTCTACGACAGGGGACACTGAAGCTTTCTTT. J is TRBJ1-1 and V is TRBV10-3; 8 bases align to TRBD1. CDR3 length: 16 residues. Per germline, CDR1 ENHRY and CDR2 SYGVKD. The junction had 9 bases not matched to a gene; V was cut back by 3 bases and J by 3 bases.

The CDR3 reads CASSPSKNYGYTF. CDR3 DNA sequence: TGTGCCAGCAGCCCCAGTAAAAACTATGGCTACACCTTC. The chain has TRBV11-2 and TRBJ1-2; D is ambiguous. The CDR3 extends over 13 amino acids. Germline V gives CDR1 SGHAT, CDR2 FQNNGV. V gave up 5 bases and J gave up 2 bases, with 9 bases separating them.

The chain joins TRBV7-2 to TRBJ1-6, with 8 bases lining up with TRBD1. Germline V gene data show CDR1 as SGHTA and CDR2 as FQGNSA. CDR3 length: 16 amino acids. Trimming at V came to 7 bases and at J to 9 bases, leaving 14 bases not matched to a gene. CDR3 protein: CASNTPGQGDISPLHF. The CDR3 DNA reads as TGTGCCAGCAACACCCCCGGACAGGGAGACATTTCACCCCTCCACTTT.

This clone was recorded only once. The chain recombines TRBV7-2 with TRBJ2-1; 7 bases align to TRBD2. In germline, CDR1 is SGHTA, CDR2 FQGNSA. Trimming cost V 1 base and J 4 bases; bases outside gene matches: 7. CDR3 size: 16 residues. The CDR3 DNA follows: TGTGCCAGCAGCTTAGATCCGGGACTATCATACAATGAGCAGTTCTTC. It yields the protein CASSLDPGLSYNEQFF.

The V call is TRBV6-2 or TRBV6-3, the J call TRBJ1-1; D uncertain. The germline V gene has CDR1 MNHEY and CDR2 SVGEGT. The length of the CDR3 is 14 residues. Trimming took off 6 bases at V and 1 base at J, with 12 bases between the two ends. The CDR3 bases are TGTGCCAGCAGCCCCGGCGGCCCGAACACTGAAGCTTTCTTT. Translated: CASSPGGPNTEAFF.

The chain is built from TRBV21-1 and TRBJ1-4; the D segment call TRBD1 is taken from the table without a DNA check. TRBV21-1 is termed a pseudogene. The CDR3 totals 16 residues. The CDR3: CASSKARTGVREKLFF. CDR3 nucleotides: TGTGCCAGCAGCAAAGCCCGGACAGGGGTAAGAGAAAAACTGTTTTTT.

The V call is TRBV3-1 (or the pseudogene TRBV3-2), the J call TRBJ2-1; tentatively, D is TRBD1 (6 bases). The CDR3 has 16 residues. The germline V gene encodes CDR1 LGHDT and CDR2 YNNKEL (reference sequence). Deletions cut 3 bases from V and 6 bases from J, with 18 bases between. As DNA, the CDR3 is TGTGCCAGCAGCCAGGAGGACAGCCGACCCCCCAATGAGCAGTTCTTC. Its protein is CASSQEDSRPPNEQFF.

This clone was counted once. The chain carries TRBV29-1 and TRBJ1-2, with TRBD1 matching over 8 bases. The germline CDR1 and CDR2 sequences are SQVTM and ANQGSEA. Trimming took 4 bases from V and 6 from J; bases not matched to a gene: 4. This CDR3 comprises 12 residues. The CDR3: CSVGTGGNGYTF. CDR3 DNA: TGCAGCGTTGGTACAGGGGGTAATGGCTACACCTTC.

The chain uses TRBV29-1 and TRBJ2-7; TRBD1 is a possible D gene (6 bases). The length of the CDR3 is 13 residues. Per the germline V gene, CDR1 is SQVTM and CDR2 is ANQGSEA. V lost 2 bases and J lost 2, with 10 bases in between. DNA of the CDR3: TGCAGCGTTGAACTAACAGGGACCTACGAGCAGTACTTC. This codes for CSVELTGTYEQYF.

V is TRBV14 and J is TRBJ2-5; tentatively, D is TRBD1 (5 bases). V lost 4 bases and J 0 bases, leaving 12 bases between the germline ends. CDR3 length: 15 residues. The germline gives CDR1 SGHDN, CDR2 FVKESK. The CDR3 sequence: CASSPLTGYQETQYF. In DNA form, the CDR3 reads TGTGCCAGCAGCCCATTAACAGGTTACCAAGAGACCCAGTACTTC.

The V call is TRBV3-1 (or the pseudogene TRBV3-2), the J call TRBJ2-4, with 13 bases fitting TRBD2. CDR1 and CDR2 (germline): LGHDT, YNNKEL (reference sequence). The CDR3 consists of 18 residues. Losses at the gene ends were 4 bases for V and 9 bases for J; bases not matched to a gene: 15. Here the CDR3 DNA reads TGTGCCAGCAGCCGAACCGGGACAGGACTAGCGGGAGTACTCATTCAGTACTTC. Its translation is CASSRTGTGLAGVLIQYF.

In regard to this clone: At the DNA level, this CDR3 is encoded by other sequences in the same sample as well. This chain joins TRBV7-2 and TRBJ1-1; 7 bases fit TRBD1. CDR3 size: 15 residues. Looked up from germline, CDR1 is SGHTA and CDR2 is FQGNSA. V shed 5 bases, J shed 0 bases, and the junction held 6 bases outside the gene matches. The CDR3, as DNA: TGTGCCAGCAGCCCCCAGACAGGGTTGAACACTGAAGCTTTCTTT. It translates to CASSPQTGLNTEAFF.

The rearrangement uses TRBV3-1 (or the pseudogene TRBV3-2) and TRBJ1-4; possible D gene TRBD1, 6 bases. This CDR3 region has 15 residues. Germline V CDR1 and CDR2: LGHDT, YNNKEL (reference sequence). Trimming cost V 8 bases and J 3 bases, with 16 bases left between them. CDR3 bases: TGTGCCAGCTCCGCCTGGGGGCCGGCTAATGAAAAACTGTTTTTT. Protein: CASSAWGPANEKLFF.

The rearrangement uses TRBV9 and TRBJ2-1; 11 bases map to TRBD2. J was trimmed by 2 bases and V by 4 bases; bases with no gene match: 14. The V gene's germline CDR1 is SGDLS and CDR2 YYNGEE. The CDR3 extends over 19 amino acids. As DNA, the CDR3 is TGTGCCAGCAGCATACTAGCGGGAGAGATCCCCACCGCCTACAATGAGCAGTTCTTC. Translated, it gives CASSILAGEIPTAYNEQFF.

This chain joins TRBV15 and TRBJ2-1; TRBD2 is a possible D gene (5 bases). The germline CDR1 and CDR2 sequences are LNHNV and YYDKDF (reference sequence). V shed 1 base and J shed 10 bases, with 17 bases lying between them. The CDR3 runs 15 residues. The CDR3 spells CATSRAGFEVDEQFF. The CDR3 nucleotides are TGTGCCACCAGCAGAGCGGGATTCGAAGTAGACGAGCAGTTCTTC.

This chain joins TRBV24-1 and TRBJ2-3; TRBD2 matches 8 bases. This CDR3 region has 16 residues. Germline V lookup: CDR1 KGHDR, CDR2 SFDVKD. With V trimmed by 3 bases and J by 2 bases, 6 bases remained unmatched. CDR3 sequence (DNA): TGTGCCACCAGTGATCCGTTAGCGGGACCCACAGATACGCAGTATTTT. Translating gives CATSDPLAGPTDTQYF.

CDR3 in DNA: TGTGCCAGTAGTAATAATCAAGAGACCCAGTACTTC. This gives the protein CASSNNQETQYF. The chain is built from TRBV19 and TRBJ2-5; D remains ambiguous. The CDR3 is made up of 12 amino acids. CDR1 and CDR2 (germline): LNHDA, SQIVND (reference sequence). Trimming removed 4 bases at V and 2 bases at J, with 5 bases between. The whole variable domain, remainder taken from reference TRBV19 and TRBJ2-5, is DGGITQSPKYLFRKEGQNVTLSCEQNLNHDAMYWYRQDPGQGLRLIYYSQIVNDFQKGDIAEGYSVSREKKESFPLTVTSAQKNPTAFYLCASSNNQETQYFGPGTRLLVL.

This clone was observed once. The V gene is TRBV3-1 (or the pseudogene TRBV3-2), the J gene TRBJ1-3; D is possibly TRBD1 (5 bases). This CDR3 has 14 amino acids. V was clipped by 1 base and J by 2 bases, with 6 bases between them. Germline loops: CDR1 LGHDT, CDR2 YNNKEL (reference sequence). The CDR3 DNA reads TGTGCCAGCAGCCAAGGGGGCACTGGAAACACCATATATTTT. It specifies CASSQGGTGNTIYF.

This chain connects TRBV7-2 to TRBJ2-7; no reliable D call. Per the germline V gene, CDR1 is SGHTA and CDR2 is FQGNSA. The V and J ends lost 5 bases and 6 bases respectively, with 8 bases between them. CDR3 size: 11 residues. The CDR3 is CASSPSIEQYF. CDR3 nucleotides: TGTGCCAGCAGCCCCTCTATCGAGCAGTACTTC.

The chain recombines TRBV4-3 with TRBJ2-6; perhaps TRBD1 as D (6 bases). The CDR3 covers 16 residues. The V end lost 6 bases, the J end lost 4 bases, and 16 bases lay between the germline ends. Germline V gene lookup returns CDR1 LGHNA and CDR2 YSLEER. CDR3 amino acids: CASSPGHPFGANVLTF. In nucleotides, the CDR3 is TGCGCCAGCAGTCCGGGACATCCGTTCGGGGCCAACGTCCTGACTTTC.

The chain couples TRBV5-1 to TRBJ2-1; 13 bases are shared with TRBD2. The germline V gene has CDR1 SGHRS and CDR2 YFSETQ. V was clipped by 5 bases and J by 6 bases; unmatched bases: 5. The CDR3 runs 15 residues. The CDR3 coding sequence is TGCGCCAGCAGGGTCGGGACTAGCGGGGCCAATGAGCAGTTCTTC. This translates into CASRVGTSGANEQFF.

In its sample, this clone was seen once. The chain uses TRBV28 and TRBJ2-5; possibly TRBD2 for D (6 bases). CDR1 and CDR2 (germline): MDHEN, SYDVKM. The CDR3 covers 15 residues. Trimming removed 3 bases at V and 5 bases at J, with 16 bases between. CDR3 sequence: CASSFDQGGAETQYF. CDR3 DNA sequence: TGTGCCAGCAGTTTCGATCAGGGAGGCGCGGAGACCCAGTACTTC.

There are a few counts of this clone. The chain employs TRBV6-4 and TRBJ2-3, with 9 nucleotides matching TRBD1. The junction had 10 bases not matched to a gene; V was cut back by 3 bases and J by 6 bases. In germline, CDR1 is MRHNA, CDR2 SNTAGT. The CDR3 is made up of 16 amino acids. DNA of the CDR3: TGTGCCAGCAGTGAGACCGGACAGGGGCCCACGGATACGCAGTATTTT. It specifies CASSETGQGPTDTQYF.

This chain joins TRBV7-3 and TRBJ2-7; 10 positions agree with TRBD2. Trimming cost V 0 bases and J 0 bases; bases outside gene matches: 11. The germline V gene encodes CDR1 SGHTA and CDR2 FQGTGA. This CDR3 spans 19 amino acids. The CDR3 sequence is CASSLTGVASGRSSYEQYF. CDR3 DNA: TGTGCCAGCAGCTTAACTGGGGTGGCTAGCGGGAGAAGCTCCTACGAGCAGTACTTC.

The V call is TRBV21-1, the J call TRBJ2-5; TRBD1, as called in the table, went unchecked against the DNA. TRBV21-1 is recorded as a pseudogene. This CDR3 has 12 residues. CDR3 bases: TGTGCCAGCAGCAACAGAAGAGAGACCCAGTACTTC. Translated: CASSNRRETQYF.

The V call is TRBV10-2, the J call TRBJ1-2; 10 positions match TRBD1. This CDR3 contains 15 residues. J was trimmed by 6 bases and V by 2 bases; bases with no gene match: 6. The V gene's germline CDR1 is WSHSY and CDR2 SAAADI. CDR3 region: CASSETTGTGDGYTF. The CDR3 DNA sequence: TGCGCCAGCAGTGAGACAACCGGGACAGGGGATGGCTACACCTTC.